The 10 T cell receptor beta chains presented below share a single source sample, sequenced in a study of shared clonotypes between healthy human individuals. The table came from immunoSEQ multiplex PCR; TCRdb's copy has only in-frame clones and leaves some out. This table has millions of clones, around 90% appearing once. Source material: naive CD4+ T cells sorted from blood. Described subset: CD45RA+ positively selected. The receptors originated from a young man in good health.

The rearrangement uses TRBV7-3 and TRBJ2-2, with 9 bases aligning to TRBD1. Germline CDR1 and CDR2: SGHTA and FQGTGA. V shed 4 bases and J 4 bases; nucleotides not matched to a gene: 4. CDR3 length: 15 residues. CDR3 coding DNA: TGTGCCAGCAGCTCACAGGGGGCTGGCACCGGGGAGCTGTTTTTT. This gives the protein CASSSQGAGTGELFF.

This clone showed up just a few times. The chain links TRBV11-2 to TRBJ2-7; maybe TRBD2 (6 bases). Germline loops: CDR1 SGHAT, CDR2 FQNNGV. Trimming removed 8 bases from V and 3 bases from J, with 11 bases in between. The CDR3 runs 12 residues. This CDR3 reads CASARGYYEQYF. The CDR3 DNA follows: TGTGCCAGCGCGCGGGGATACTACGAGCAGTACTTC.

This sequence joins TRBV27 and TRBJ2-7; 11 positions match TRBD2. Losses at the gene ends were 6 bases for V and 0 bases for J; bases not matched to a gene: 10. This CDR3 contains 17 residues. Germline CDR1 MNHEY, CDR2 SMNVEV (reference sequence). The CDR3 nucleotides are TGTGCCAGCAGACCCGGACTAGCGGGCGGGAGCTCCTACGAGCAGTACTTC. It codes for CASRPGLAGGSSYEQYF.

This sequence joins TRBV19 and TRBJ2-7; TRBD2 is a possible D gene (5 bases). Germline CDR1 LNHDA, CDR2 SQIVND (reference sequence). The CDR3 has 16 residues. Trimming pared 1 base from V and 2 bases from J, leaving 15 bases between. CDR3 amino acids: CASSIGGLRGAYEQYF. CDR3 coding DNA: TGTGCCAGTAGTATAGGAGGCCTCCGGGGAGCCTACGAGCAGTACTTC.

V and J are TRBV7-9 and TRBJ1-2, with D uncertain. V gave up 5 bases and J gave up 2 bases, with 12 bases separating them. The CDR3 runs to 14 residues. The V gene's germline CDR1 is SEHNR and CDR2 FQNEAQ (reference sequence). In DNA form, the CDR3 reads TGTGCCAGCAGCCCGATAGCTATGAACTATGGCTACACCTTC. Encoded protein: CASSPIAMNYGYTF.

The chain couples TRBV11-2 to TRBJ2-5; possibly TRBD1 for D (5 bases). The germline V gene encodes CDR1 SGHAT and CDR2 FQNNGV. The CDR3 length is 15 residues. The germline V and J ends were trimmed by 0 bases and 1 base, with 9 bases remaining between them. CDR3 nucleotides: TGTGCCAGCAGCTTAGAGGGGCAGCTCCAAGAGACCCAGTACTTC. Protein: CASSLEGQLQETQYF. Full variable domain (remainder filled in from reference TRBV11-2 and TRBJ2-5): EAGVAQSPRYKIIEKRQSVAFWCNPISGHATLYWYQQILGQGPKLLIQFQNNGVVDDSQLPKDRFSAERLKGVDSTLKIQPAKLEDSAVYLCASSLEGQLQETQYFGPGTRLLVL.

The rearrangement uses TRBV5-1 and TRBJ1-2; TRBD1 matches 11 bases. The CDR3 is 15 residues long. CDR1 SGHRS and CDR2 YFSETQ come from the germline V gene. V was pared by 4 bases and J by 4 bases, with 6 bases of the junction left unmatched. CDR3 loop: CASSARTGGLYGYTF. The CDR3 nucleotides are TGCGCCAGCAGCGCTAGGACAGGGGGCCTCTATGGCTACACCTTC.

The CDR3 nucleotides are TGTGCTACCGGGTTTACAGGGAGAAATCAGCCCCAGCATTTT. This codes for CATGFTGRNQPQHF. The chain employs TRBV25-1 and TRBJ1-5, with D perhaps matching TRBD1 (6 bases). Germline assignment: CDR1 MGHDK and CDR2 SYGVNS. This CDR3 comprises 14 residues.

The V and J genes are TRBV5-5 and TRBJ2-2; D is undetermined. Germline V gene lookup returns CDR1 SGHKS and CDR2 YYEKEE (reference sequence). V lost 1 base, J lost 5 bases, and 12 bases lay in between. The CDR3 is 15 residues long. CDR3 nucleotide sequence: TGTGCCAGCAGCTTGTTGATAGACCAGACCGGGGAGCTGTTTTTT. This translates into CASSLLIDQTGELFF.

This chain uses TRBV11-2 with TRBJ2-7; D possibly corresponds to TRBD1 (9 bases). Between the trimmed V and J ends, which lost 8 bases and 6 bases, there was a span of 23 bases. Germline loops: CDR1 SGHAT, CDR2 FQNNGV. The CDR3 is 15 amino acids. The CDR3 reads CASRSPGTGTSEQYF. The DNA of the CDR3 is TGTGCCAGCCGCTCTCCCGGGACAGGGACTAGCGAGCAGTACTTC. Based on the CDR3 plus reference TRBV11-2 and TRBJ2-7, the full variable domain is EAGVAQSPRYKIIEKRQSVAFWCNPISGHATLYWYQQILGQGPKLLIQFQNNGVVDDSQLPKDRFSAERLKGVDSTLKIQPAKLEDSAVYLCASRSPGTGTSEQYFGPGTRLTVT.